This T cell receptor beta chain was observed in a study of blood T cells in healthy people across ages. For the study at large: With template switching, about one barcoded beta molecule was captured per two T cells. Study outcomes and limitations: Among T cells, TCR beta diversity per million cells dropped roughly linearly as age rose.

Sample-barcoded 5' priming and a J-beta primer mix drove a second PCR of 7 to 11 cycles. TCRdb analysed the 5' RACE reads with MiXCR anew, one entry per CDR3 protein. This table holds about 1.7 million distinct CDR3 sequences, roughly 27% found once. CDR3 length: 14 amino acids. Trimming shortened V by 6 bases and J by 7 bases, and 18 bases separated the two germline ends. Researchers isolated at least 6 million PBMCs per sample. Concerning this clonotype: Its antigen is unidentified.

The TCR was taken from a woman aged 30 to 39 in good health. Specimen: blood. The J gene is TRBJ2-5, the V gene TRBV12-3 or TRBV12-4; D may match TRBD1 or TRBD2 (5 bases each). As DNA, the CDR3 is TGTGCCAGCAGCCTAGGGCGGACTGGGGGGACCCAGTACTTC. This gives the protein CASSLGRTGGTQYF.